This TCR beta chain was documented in a study of type 1 regulatory T cells. This clonotype was recorded a few times. Its antigen is unidentified. From the reads, TCRdb called clonotypes with MiXCR, one entry per CDR3 protein. This table has just under 65,000 distinct CDR3 sequences, about 50% appearing once. Source material: cultured non-Tr1 T cells, either the whole culture or a sorted T cell fraction (not recorded which). This sequence was found in a human donor in good health.

Written as DNA, the CDR3 is TGCAGTGTTAACCGGCCGGGGGGCCTGGCCTACGAGCAGTACTTC. Protein: CSVNRPGGLAYEQYF. V is TRBV20-1 and J is TRBJ2-7, with a tentative D call TRBD2 (7 bases). V lost 7 bases to trimming and J lost 2 bases, with 21 bases between them. The germline V gene has CDR1 DFQATT and CDR2 SNEGSKA (reference sequence). The CDR3 has 15 residues.